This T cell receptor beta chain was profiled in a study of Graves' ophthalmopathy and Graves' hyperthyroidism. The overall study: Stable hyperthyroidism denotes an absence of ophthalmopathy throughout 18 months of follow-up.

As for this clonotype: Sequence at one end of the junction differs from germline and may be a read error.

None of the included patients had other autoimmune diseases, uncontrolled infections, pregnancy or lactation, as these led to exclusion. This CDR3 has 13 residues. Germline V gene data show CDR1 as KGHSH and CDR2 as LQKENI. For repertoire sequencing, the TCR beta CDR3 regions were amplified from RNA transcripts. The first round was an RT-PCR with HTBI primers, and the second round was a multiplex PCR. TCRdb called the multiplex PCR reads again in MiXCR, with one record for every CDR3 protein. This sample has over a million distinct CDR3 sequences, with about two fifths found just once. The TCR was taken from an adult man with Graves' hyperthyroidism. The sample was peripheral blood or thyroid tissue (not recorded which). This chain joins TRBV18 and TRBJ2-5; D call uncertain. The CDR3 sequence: CASTRFKEETQHF. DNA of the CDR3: TGTGCCAGCACAAGATTCAAAGAAGAGACCCAGCACTTC.